This T cell receptor (beta chain) came from a study of blood T cells in healthy people across ages. Alongside a J-beta primer mix, a sample-barcoded 5' primer served in a second PCR lasting roughly 7 to 11 cycles. One entry per CDR3 protein results from TCRdb running MiXCR on the 5' RACE reads. The sample contains 1.5 million to 2 million distinct CDR3 sequences, roughly 49% of which appear only once. This clonotype was seen only once. The CDR3 runs 17 residues. V gave up 0 bases and J gave up 4 bases; unmatched junction bases: 8. Germline V gene lookup returns CDR1 SGHVS and CDR2 FQNEAQ. The chain couples TRBV7-8 to TRBJ2-1, with 8 bases fitting TRBD2. The sequence was obtained from a woman in her thirties or forties in good health. The sequenced sample was blood. DNA of the CDR3: TGTGCCAGCAGCTTAGCACCTAGCGGGTTCTTTTACAATGAGCAGTTCTTC. Amino acids: CASSLAPSGFFYNEQFF.